The rows below give T cell receptor beta chains drawn from one sample of a study of T cells after yellow fever vaccination. TCRdb itself ran the 5' RACE reads through MiXCR, one entry per CDR3 protein. This sample has 550,000 to 750,000 distinct CDR3 sequences, with about 13% found just once. The sequences come from PBMCs, collected on the day of the yellow fever booster vaccination. The source of these receptors is a man between 25 and 39 years old who received the YFV17D yellow fever vaccine. Both conserved end residues are part of each CDR3. A D gene is named only where the DNA matches it firmly. For some rows the clone size is stated as once, few or many, or as a class when expanded; others skip it.

j_call d_call clone_size v_call cdr3_aa cdr3_nt
TRBJ1-1 - - TRBV20-1 CSALEGHTEAFF TGCAGTGCCCTGGAAGGGCACACTGAAGCTTTCTTT
TRBJ2-7 - - TRBV7-2 CASSLVGRGMGEQYF TGTGCCAGCAGCTTAGTGGGCAGGGGAATGGGCGAGCAGTACTTC
TRBJ1-3 - few TRBV21-1 CASSKLRGRSGNTIYF TGTGCCAGCAGCAAATTACGGGGGCGTTCTGGAAACACCATATATTTT
TRBJ2-4 - - TRBV19 CASSIDTKNIQYF TGTGCCAGTAGTATAGACACAAAAAACATTCAGTACTTC
TRBJ1-1 TRBD1 few TRBV3-1 CASSATGQGGTEAFF TGTGCCAGCAGCGCTACGGGACAGGGAGGGACTGAAGCTTTCTTT
TRBJ1-6 - few TRBV3-1 CASSQEGSPLHF TGTGCCAGCAGCCAAGAGGGCTCACCCCTCCACTTT
TRBJ2-7 - few TRBV6-5 CASSYREDYEQYF TGTGCCAGCAGTTACAGGGAGGACTACGAGCAGTACTTC
TRBJ2-4 - - TRBV7-2 CASSLSDGNIQYF TGTGCCAGCAGCTTAAGTGACGGAAACATTCAGTACTTC
TRBJ2-3 - - TRBV12-3/TRBV12-4 CASSSEWADTQYF TGTGCCAGCAGTTCGGAATGGGCAGATACGCAGTATTTT
TRBJ2-1 TRBD2 - TRBV9 CASSVASSGSYEQFF TGTGCCAGCAGCGTAGCTTCTAGCGGGAGTTATGAGCAGTTCTTC
TRBJ2-7 TRBD2 few TRBV20-1 CSARVGLADYEQYF TGCAGTGCTAGAGTAGGACTAGCGGATTACGAGCAGTACTTC
TRBJ1-5 - - TRBV7-6 CASSLGQGLYQPQHF TGTGCCAGCAGCTTAGGCCAGGGGCTGTATCAGCCCCAGCATTTT
TRBJ2-1 - few TRBV3-1 CASSQGTRHYNEQFF TGTGCCAGCAGCCAAGGCACTAGACACTACAATGAGCAGTTCTTC
TRBJ2-7 - - TRBV6-5 CASSYLINDEQYF TGTGCCAGCAGTTACCTAATAAACGACGAGCAGTACTTC
TRBJ1-1 - few TRBV5-1 CASSLASGDGSAFF TGCGCCAGCAGCTTGGCATCGGGAGATGGTTCGGCTTTCTTT
TRBJ2-1 - few TRBV29-1 CSVDGPNNEQFF TGCAGCGTTGATGGGCCCAACAATGAGCAGTTCTTC
TRBJ2-7 TRBD1 few TRBV29-1 CSVSRDRDEQYF TGCAGCGTGTCCCGGGACAGGGACGAGCAGTACTTC
TRBJ2-1 TRBD1 - TRBV7-3 CASSSRDRGGYNEQFF TGTGCCAGCAGCTCCCGGGACAGGGGGGGGTACAATGAGCAGTTCTTC
TRBJ2-1 - - TRBV29-1 CSVEGVRHVDRNEQFF TGCAGCGTTGAAGGAGTGAGACATGTGGATCGCAATGAGCAGTTCTTC
TRBJ2-2 - - TRBV5-5 CASSLGTRGGTGELFF TGTGCCAGCAGCTTGGGCACGAGGGGCGGCACCGGGGAGCTGTTTTTT
TRBJ2-5 - few TRBV5-1 CASSGQAGQETQYF TGCGCCAGCAGCGGCCAGGCTGGCCAAGAGACCCAGTACTTC
TRBJ2-5 TRBD2 - TRBV20-1 CSATGLAGGQETQYF TGCAGTGCTACGGGACTAGCGGGAGGGCAAGAGACCCAGTACTTC
TRBJ2-7 TRBD2 many TRBV12-3/TRBV12-4 CASSLAGLYEQYF TGTGCCAGCAGTCTAGCGGGGTTATACGAGCAGTACTTC
TRBJ2-7 TRBD2 - TRBV6-1 CASSPGGTSGRSEQYF TGTGCCAGCAGCCCGGGGGGGACTAGCGGGAGATCCGAGCAGTACTTC
TRBJ1-5 - - TRBV6-5 CASSDSGYQPQHF TGTGCCAGCAGTGACTCAGGGTATCAGCCCCAGCATTTT